These T cell receptor beta chains were read from a single sample in a study of T cell responses to AZD1222 COVID-19 vaccine. Repertoires were generated with immunoSEQ multiplex PCR, while TCRdb's copy carries only in-frame clones and drops some. The data show approximately 180,000 clones, roughly 87% seen once. The specimen comprised peripheral blood, sampled on day 0 of AZD1222 vaccination. Receptors originate from an adult in good health. Both conserved end residues are part of each CDR3. A D gene is named only where the DNA matches it firmly. Not all rows give a size; the values are once, few, many and, for expanded clones, a class.

>-|TRBJ2-1|-|TRBV4-1
TGCGCCAGCAGCTATCAGGGAGGTCTTTCCTACAATGAGCAGTTCTTC
CASSYQGGLSYNEQFF
>-|TRBJ2-7|-|TRBV7-9
TGTGCCAGCCGGGGAGGGGGCACCTACGAGCAGTACTTC
CASRGGGTYEQYF
>-|TRBJ2-1|-|TRBV6-5
TGTGCCAGCAGTTCCCTGGGGGCAAACAATGAGCAGTTCTTC
CASSSLGANNEQFF
>-|TRBJ2-7|-|TRBV6-5
TGTGCCAGCAGTTCGGATTTTAGCTCCTACGAGCAGTACTTC
CASSSDFSSYEQYF
>-|TRBJ2-5|TRBD2|TRBV7-9
TGTGCCAGCAGCCTGACTAGCGGGAGATGGGAGACCCAGTACTTC
CASSLTSGRWETQYF
>-|TRBJ1-1|-|TRBV6-5
TGTGCCAGCAGTTACTCTCCAAGACAGTTTGAAGCTTTCTTT
CASSYSPRQFEAFF
>-|TRBJ2-7|TRBD2|TRBV30
TGTGCCTGGAGTGCTGGAATCGGTACTAGCGCTTACTACGAGCAGTACTTC
CAWSAGIGTSAYYEQYF
>-|TRBJ2-3|-|TRBV11-3
TGTGCCAGCAGCTTAGGGGATAGCACAGATACGCAGTATTTT
CASSLGDSTDTQYF
>-|TRBJ1-2|-|TRBV2
TGTGCCAGCAGTGAAGCGGCAGGGGCGCAGTTGGTATCCTATGGCTACACCTTC
CASSEAAGAQLVSYGYTF
>once|TRBJ1-1|-|TRBV2
TGTGCCACCCGGGCCCAAAGGGAGTTCACTGAAGCTTTCTTT
CATRAQREFTEAFF
>-|TRBJ1-1|-|TRBV6-1
TGTGCCAGCAGTGAATCTTCGGAGACGAGAGCTTTCTTT
CASSESSETRAFF
>-|TRBJ2-3|TRBD2|TRBV27
TGTGCCAATTCCCTAGCGGGTGGGACAGATACGCAGTATTTT
CANSLAGGTDTQYF
>-|TRBJ1-1|TRBD1|TRBV11-2
TGTGCCAGCAGCTTAGCGACAGGGTGGAGCACTGAAGCTTTCTTT
CASSLATGWSTEAFF
>once|TRBJ2-7|-|TRBV7-8
TGTGCCAGCAGCTGGGCAAAGGGGGAGGGCCTGGGTTACGAGCAGTACTTC
CASSWAKGEGLGYEQYF
>-|TRBJ2-7|TRBD2|TRBV7-8
TGTGCCAGCAGCCCGAGATCCTGGACTAGCGCCTACGAGCAGTACTTC
CASSPRSWTSAYEQYF
>-|TRBJ2-7|-|TRBV2
TGTGCCAGCAGTGACCCAGGGGGGAGCTCCTACGAGCAGTACTTC
CASSDPGGSSYEQYF
>-|TRBJ2-7|TRBD2|TRBV30
TGTGCCTGGAGCGGACTAGCGGCCTCCTACGAGCAGTACTTC
CAWSGLAASYEQYF
>-|TRBJ2-5|-|TRBV5-4
TGTGCCAGCAGCTACGGCGGTGACCAGTACTTC
CASSYGGDQYF
>-|TRBJ2-5|-|TRBV5-1
TGCGCCAGCAGCTTGGACGGCCAAGAGACCCAGTACTTC
CASSLDGQETQYF
>-|TRBJ2-1|-|TRBV29-1
TGCAGCTCCGGGGGAAGGGGCTACAATGAGCAGTTCTTC
CSSGGRGYNEQFF
>once|TRBJ2-1|-|TRBV7-2
TGTGCCAGCAGCTTGGCTAGGAGGAAGGGTGAGCAGTTCTTC
CASSLARRKGEQFF
>-|TRBJ1-1|-|TRBV5-6
TGTGCCAGCAAGCGAGAGATGAACACTGAAGCTTTCTTT
CASKREMNTEAFF
>-|TRBJ2-2|-|TRBV6-4
TGTGCCAGCAGTGACTCAGTGCGTTCCGGGGAGCTGTTTTTT
CASSDSVRSGELFF
>-|TRBJ1-2|-|TRBV19
TGTGCCAGTATGTGGTATAACTATGGCTACACCTTC
CASMWYNYGYTF
>-|TRBJ1-1|-|TRBV9
TGTGCCAGCAGCGTACGGGGCGAGGGGGACACTGAAGCTTTCTTT
CASSVRGEGDTEAFF
>-|TRBJ1-3|-|TRBV11-2
TGTGCCAGCAGCTTCCCCAGGGCTGGAAACACCATATATTTT
CASSFPRAGNTIYF
>-|TRBJ1-1|TRBD1|TRBV7-2
TGTGCCAGCAGCCGGGGGACAGTGAACACTGAAGCTTTCTTT
CASSRGTVNTEAFF
>-|TRBJ2-1|TRBD2|TRBV15
TGTGCCACCAGCAGAGGTGGTAGCGGGGCTTACAATGAGCAGTTCTTC
CATSRGGSGAYNEQFF
>few|TRBJ1-5|-|TRBV28
TGTGCCAGTTGTGAAAGGCCCGTAAAGGCCCAGCATTTT
CASCERPVKAQHF
>once|TRBJ1-1|-|TRBV27
TGTGCCAGCAGGGCGGAGAACACTGAAGCTTTCTTT
CASRAENTEAFF
>-|TRBJ1-4|-|TRBV15
TGTGCCACCAGCACCCAAAACCTCGGACGTCCGGATGAAAAACTGTTTTTT
CATSTQNLGRPDEKLFF
>few|TRBJ2-1|TRBD2|TRBV19
TGTGCCAGTAGTATCTCAGCGGGAGGGCCCATTGAGCAGTTCTTC
CASSISAGGPIEQFF
>-|TRBJ2-7|-|TRBV30
TGTGCCTGGAGTGTACAGAGACTCTACGAGCAGTACTTC
CAWSVQRLYEQYF
>few|TRBJ1-2|TRBD1|TRBV7-8
TGTGCCAGCAGCCCCGGCCCGGGACAGGGTCGTTTATATGGCTACACCTTC
CASSPGPGQGRLYGYTF
>-|TRBJ1-1|TRBD1|TRBV5-1
TGCGCCAGCAGCCTAGGACAGGGCGCGGGGGCTTTTGACGCTTTCTTT
CASSLGQGAGAFDAFF
>-|TRBJ2-2|TRBD1|TRBV7-3
TGTGCCAGCAGCTCCCAGGGGGTGGGAGCCGGGGAGCTGTTTTTT
CASSSQGVGAGELFF
>-|TRBJ2-3|-|TRBV5-1
TGCGCCAGCAGCTTAGGAGCGCTCACAGATACGCAGTATTTT
CASSLGALTDTQYF
>-|TRBJ1-2|TRBD1|TRBV6-1
TGTGCCAGCAGTGCAACGACGACAGGGGGCCAGGATGGCTACACCTTC
CASSATTTGGQDGYTF
>-|TRBJ2-3|-|TRBV5-1
TGCGCCAGCAGCCACGACAGCACAGATACGCAGTATTTT
CASSHDSTDTQYF
>-|TRBJ1-6|TRBD1|TRBV7-3
TGTGCCAGCAGTTCCACCAGGGGGGATAATTCACCCCTCCACTTT
CASSSTRGDNSPLHF
>-|TRBJ2-7|-|TRBV7-8
TGTGCCAGCAGCTTAGAAAGGTTGGACGAGCAGTACTTC
CASSLERLDEQYF
>-|TRBJ1-6|TRBD1|TRBV6-5
TGTGCCAGCAGTCGGGACAGGGTTTCACCCCTCCACTTT
CASSRDRVSPLHF
>once|TRBJ1-5|-|TRBV12-3/TRBV12-4
TGTGCCAGCAGGAGTTCGGGCAATCAGCCCCAGCATTTT
CASRSSGNQPQHF
>few|TRBJ1-2|-|TRBV3-1/TRBV3-2
TGTGCCAGCAGCCAAGATTGGAGGGGTGGAAGCTATGGCTACACCTTC
CASSQDWRGGSYGYTF
>-|TRBJ1-6|-|TRBV20-1
TGCAGTGCTAGTCGGGTTCGCGATAATTCACCCCTCCACTTT
CSASRVRDNSPLHF
>-|TRBJ1-4|TRBD1|TRBV7-9
TGTGCCAGCAGCTTTCAGGGGGCAATGGGTGAAAAACTGTTTTTT
CASSFQGAMGEKLFF
>-|TRBJ1-1|-|TRBV6-6
TGTGCCAGCAGTGGGAGACGACAGTTGAACACTGAAGCTTTCTTT
CASSGRRQLNTEAFF
>-|TRBJ2-1|-|TRBV12-3/TRBV12-4
TGTGCCAGCAGCCCTATCAGGGGCAATGAGCAGTTCTTC
CASSPIRGNEQFF
>-|TRBJ2-1|TRBD2|TRBV19
TGTGCCAGTAGTCCTTGGGGACTAGCGGGGGAGGGTGAGCAGTTCTTC
CASSPWGLAGEGEQFF
>-|TRBJ2-2|-|TRBV5-6
TGTGCCAGCAGCTTGGCAGGTGGCAGGAACACCGGGGAGCTGTTTTTT
CASSLAGGRNTGELFF
>-|TRBJ2-2|-|TRBV19
TGTGCCAGTAGTAACGGGCACGGAATGAACACCGGGGAGCTGTTTTTT
CASSNGHGMNTGELFF
>few|TRBJ2-7|-|TRBV2
TGTGCCAGCAAAACGGACCCGCGGCTCGAGCAGTACTTC
CASKTDPRLEQYF
>few|TRBJ2-7|-|TRBV3-1/TRBV3-2
TGTGCCAGCAGCCAAGGGGCGGAAGGGATCTACGAGCAGTACTTC
CASSQGAEGIYEQYF
>-|TRBJ1-1|-|TRBV6-4
TGTGCCAGCAGCCCCTCCGCCACGGGTGAAGCTTTCTTT
CASSPSATGEAFF